This T cell receptor beta chain is from a study of T cell repertoires in cytomegalovirus infection. Study as a whole: Indications of both CMV infection and matching HLA type were provided by public TCR beta signatures. The study's findings and limits: CMV carriers with the relevant HLA were identified by cumulative public TCR beta family frequency. Clonotypes of TCR beta that were HLA-C-restricted and CMV-specific dominated the ex vivo response.

TCRdb independently ran MiXCR on the reads; one entry per CDR3 protein. The sample carries hundreds of thousands of distinct CDR3 sequences, 20% to 25% recorded once. The CDR3 is 14 amino acids. Germline CDR1 SGHDN, CDR2 FVKESK. V lost 2 bases and J lost 5; bases outside the gene matches: 5. About this clonotype: No antigen is known for it.

The genes are TRBV14 and TRBJ2-7; 8 positions agree with TRBD1. The TCR comes from a human donor in good health (CMV status not recorded). Some clones in this sample may be carry-over from other donors' samples. The sequenced sample was CD8+ T cells from PBMCs. This CDR3 is CASSQMDREDEQYF. The CDR3 coding sequence is TGTGCCAGCAGCCAAATGGACAGGGAAGACGAGCAGTACTTC.